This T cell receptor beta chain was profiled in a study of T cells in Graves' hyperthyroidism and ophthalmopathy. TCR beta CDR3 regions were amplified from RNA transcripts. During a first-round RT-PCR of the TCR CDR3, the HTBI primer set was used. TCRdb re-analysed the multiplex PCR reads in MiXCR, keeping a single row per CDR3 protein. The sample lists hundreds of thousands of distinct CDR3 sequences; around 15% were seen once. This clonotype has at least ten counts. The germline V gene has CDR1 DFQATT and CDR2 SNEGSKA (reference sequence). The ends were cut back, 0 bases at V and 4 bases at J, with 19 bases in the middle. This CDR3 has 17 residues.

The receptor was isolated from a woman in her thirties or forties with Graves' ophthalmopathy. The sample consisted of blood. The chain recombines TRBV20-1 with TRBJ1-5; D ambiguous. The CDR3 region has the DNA TGCAGTGCTAGAGATCTTTTGGCAGCCGGCGGGAATCAGCCCCAGCATTTT. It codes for CSARDLLAAGGNQPQHF.